These T cell receptor beta chains were read from a single sample in a study of blood T cell repertoires in COVID-19. TCRdb keeps only in-frame clones here, not all; method: immunoSEQ multiplex PCR. This sample has about 240,000 clones; around 90% occur once, and the top ten carry 0.95% to 1%. Sequences were obtained from peripheral blood. These receptors came from a middle-aged woman who had recovered from COVID-19. CDR3s leave out the opening cysteine and the closing phenylalanine or tryptophan.

v_call: TRBV10-3
cdr3_aa: AINQGAGNTEAF

v_call: TRBV7-3
cdr3_aa: ASSLLPDPGTGKNIQY

v_call: TRBV19
cdr3_aa: ASSTGVDTQY

v_call: TRBV19
cdr3_aa: ASSWGLEAAYEQY

v_call: TRBV7-2
cdr3_aa: ASSLEVGGTPYNEQF

v_call: TRBV2
cdr3_aa: ASEGPGHEQY

v_call: TRBV4-3
cdr3_aa: ASSQDWRGPYEQY

v_call: TRBV7-2
cdr3_aa: ASAGKALTGELF

v_call: TRBV5-1
cdr3_aa: ASRGSKEAAQF

v_call: TRBV28
cdr3_aa: ASSTPKAGGNQPQH

v_call: TRBV15
cdr3_aa: ATSGASGRALGTDTQY

v_call: TRBV21-1
cdr3_aa: ASSPTGHYYGYT

v_call: TRBV7-9
cdr3_aa: ATQGRVGANVLT

v_call: TRBV5-6
cdr3_aa: ASSPPRGNYGYT

v_call: TRBV7-9
cdr3_aa: ASSQGLGTQY

v_call: TRBV4-1
cdr3_aa: ASSQDPDSPYGYT

v_call: TRBV7-2
cdr3_aa: ASSHGWDRASLNTEAF

v_call: TRBV9
cdr3_aa: ASSAMPPGGGWSTDTQY

v_call: TRBV11-3
cdr3_aa: ASSLGREGSQH

v_call: TRBV5-4
cdr3_aa: ASSPQKGAGELF

v_call: TRBV7-9
cdr3_aa: ASSPWDRGYEQY

v_call: TRBV10-3
cdr3_aa: AISGVPGDIQY

v_call: TRBV7-8
cdr3_aa: ASSLAPGQVVGELF

v_call: TRBV27
cdr3_aa: ASSLSQNQPQH

v_call: TRBV2
cdr3_aa: ASSEGWGRMSEQY

v_call: TRBV14
cdr3_aa: ASSQTQGPGGAKNIQY

v_call: TRBV7-9
cdr3_aa: ASSLAGLAAAHNEQF

v_call: TRBV24-1
cdr3_aa: ATSDRPSGRTGELF

v_call: TRBV7-3
cdr3_aa: ASSLMGDRYNEQF

v_call: TRBV19
cdr3_aa: ASSHRGRAGGTEAF

v_call: TRBV9
cdr3_aa: ASSVGAGQGGHEQY

v_call: TRBV7-9
cdr3_aa: ASNQRGRGRDNEQF

v_call: TRBV5-6
cdr3_aa: ASSFGDRGGNTIY

v_call: TRBV18
cdr3_aa: ASSLTGGTPPSQAYEQY

v_call: TRBV4-2
cdr3_aa: ASGLGGYNEQF

v_call: TRBV30
cdr3_aa: AWGQGDYGYT

v_call: TRBV5-5
cdr3_aa: ASSSGGARGKPQH